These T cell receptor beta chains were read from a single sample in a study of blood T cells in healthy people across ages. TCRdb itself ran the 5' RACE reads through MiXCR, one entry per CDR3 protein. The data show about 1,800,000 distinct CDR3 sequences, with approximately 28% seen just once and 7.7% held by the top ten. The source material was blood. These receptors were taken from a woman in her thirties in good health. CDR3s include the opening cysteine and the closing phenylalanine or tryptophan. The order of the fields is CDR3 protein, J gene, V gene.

CDR3: CSARDGGYGYTF
J: TRBJ1-2
V: TRBV20-1

CDR3: CAISKGAGTEAFF
J: TRBJ1-1
V: TRBV10-3

CDR3: CASSLGGGAPNEQFF
J: TRBJ2-1
V: TRBV7-3

CDR3: CASTSGLAGGNTGELFF
J: TRBJ2-2
V: TRBV7-9

CDR3: CATATRGSGETQYF
J: TRBJ2-5
V: TRBV6-6

CDR3: CASSYLGEGTEAFF
J: TRBJ1-1
V: TRBV6-5

CDR3: CASSLSSGTGDTQYF
J: TRBJ2-3
V: TRBV5-1

CDR3: CASSLKKSGPTYEQYF
J: TRBJ2-7
V: TRBV7-7

CDR3: CASSWGTGRGANVLTF
J: TRBJ2-6
V: TRBV5-1

CDR3: CASSYYRGGENEQFF
J: TRBJ2-1
V: TRBV12-3/TRBV12-4

CDR3: CASSRGAPPDTQYF
J: TRBJ2-3
V: TRBV12-3/TRBV12-4

CDR3: CASSYRDRGPAFF
J: TRBJ1-1
V: TRBV6-2/TRBV6-3

CDR3: CSAKLDWNTEAFF
J: TRBJ1-1
V: TRBV20-1

CDR3: CATSNRGWHIQYF
J: TRBJ2-4
V: TRBV24-1

CDR3: CASSRDRPRNTEAFF
J: TRBJ1-1
V: TRBV5-1

CDR3: CASSLPREGYTF
J: TRBJ1-2
V: TRBV28